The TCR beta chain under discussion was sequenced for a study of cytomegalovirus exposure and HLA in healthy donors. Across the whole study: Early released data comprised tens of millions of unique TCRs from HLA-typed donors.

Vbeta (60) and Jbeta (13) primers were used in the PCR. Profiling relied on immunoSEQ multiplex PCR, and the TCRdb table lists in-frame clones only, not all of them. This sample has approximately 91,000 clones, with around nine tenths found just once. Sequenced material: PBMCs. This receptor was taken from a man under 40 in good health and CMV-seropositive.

The CDR3 protein is CASSLGRGRTRNNEQFF. The CDR3 DNA reads TGTGCCAGCAGCTTAGGTCGCGGGAGAACAAGGAACAATGAGCAGTTCTTC. V and J are TRBV11-2 and TRBJ2-1; TRBD2 agrees at 7 bases. The germline V gene encodes CDR1 SGHAT and CDR2 FQNNGV. CDR3 length: 17 residues. Trimming cost V 1 base and J 5 bases; bases outside gene matches: 11.